The 28 T cell receptor beta chains presented below share a single source sample, sequenced in a study of OX40 agonist ivuxolimab in advanced cancers. Some clones are missing from TCRdb's copy, which holds only in-frame ones; the method was immunoSEQ multiplex PCR. The sample lists about 64,000 clones, roughly 82% seen once, with less than 2.5% in the top ten. Sequencing was performed on CD4+ or CD8+ T cells sorted from blood, taken in a trial of the OX40 agonist ivuxolimab. The receptor source for this set is an adult with an advanced solid tumor such as melanoma, head and neck, liver or kidney cancer.

This clone was detected once. The chain recombines TRBV7-9 with TRBJ1-4, with D tentatively TRBD1 (5 bases). Trimming left V 5 bases short and J 7 bases short, with 14 bases between. The CDR3 runs to 14 residues. Looked up from germline, CDR1 is SEHNR and CDR2 is FQNEAQ (reference sequence). DNA for the CDR3: TGTGCCAGCAGCCCCCGGACGGGGGGTGAAAAACTGTTTTTT. Its translation is CASSPRTGGEKLFF.

The chain links TRBV7-9 to TRBJ1-1, with no clear D. Germline values: CDR1 SEHNR, CDR2 FQNEAQ (reference sequence). CDR3 length: 12 residues. The V end lost 3 bases, the J end lost 2 bases, and 4 bases lay between the germline ends. In DNA form, the CDR3 reads TGTGCCAGCAGCTTGTTTAACACTGAAGCTTTCTTT. As protein: CASSLFNTEAFF.

This chain joins TRBV5-6 and TRBJ2-5; D might be TRBD1 (6 bases). Germline V gives CDR1 SGHDT, CDR2 YYEEEE. This CDR3 region has 13 residues. Trimming took off 6 bases at V and 5 bases at J, with 14 bases between the two ends. CDR3 sequence reads: CASTQGRGETQYF. CDR3 DNA: TGTGCCAGCACGCAGGGGCGCGGGGAGACCCAGTACTTC. The complete variable domain, with remaining parts taken from reference TRBV5-6 and TRBJ2-5, reads DAGVTQSPTHLIKTRGQQVTLRCSPKSGHDTVSWYQQALGQGPQFIFQYYEEEERQRGNFPDRFSGHQFPNYSSELNVNALLLGDSALYLCASTQGRGETQYFGPGTRLLVL.

J is TRBJ2-1 and V is TRBV5-4; tentatively, D is TRBD2 (7 bases). Trimming shortened V by 4 bases and J by 7 bases, and 15 bases separated the two germline ends. Germline lookup yields CDR1 SGHNT and CDR2 YYREEE (reference sequence). The CDR3 has 14 residues. The CDR3 region has the DNA TGTGCCAGCAGCCCACATGGGAGGGGGAATGAGCAGTTCTTC. Amino acids: CASSPHGRGNEQFF.

The rearrangement uses TRBV30 and TRBJ2-5; 7 bases align to TRBD1. The CDR3 sequence is 12 residues long. V dropped 5 bases and J dropped 2; count of bases not matched to a gene: 2. Germline V gives CDR1 GTSNPN, CDR2 SVGIG (reference sequence). CDR3 nucleotide sequence: TGTGCCTGGCGGGACAGTCAAGAGACCCAGTACTTC. Amino acids: CAWRDSQETQYF.

This clone was counted between two and nine times. The chain carries TRBV21-1 and TRBJ1-2. TRBV21-1 is listed as a pseudogene. The CDR3 contains 16 residues. CDR3 nucleotides: TGTGCCAGCAGCAGTCGGGCCCCCAGGAAGTCCTATGGCTACACCTTC. It codes for CASSSRAPRKSYGYTF.

The chain recombines TRBV4-2 with TRBJ2-7; 8 bases fit TRBD1. The CDR3 consists of 15 residues. Trimming took 6 bases from V and 2 from J; bases not matched to a gene: 9. Per the germline V gene, CDR1 is LGHNA and CDR2 is YNFKEQ. CDR3 DNA: TGTGCCAGCAGTCTTGCTGGGACAGGAACCTACGAGCAGTACTTC. Protein: CASSLAGTGTYEQYF.

This chain joins TRBV5-1 and TRBJ1-3; possibly TRBD1 for D (5 bases). The CDR3 is 15 amino acids. The ends were cut back, 3 bases at V and 1 base at J, with 11 bases in the middle. Germline V gene lookup returns CDR1 SGHRS and CDR2 YFSETQ. The CDR3 sequence: CASSSGTASGNTIYF. CDR3 nucleotide sequence: TGCGCCAGCAGCTCGGGGACGGCGTCTGGAAACACCATATATTTT.

This clone was seen just once. This chain connects TRBV4-1 to TRBJ1-2; a possible D gene is TRBD1 (5 bases). The germline CDR1 and CDR2 sequences are MGHRA and YSYEKL. The ends were cut back, 4 bases at V and 2 bases at J, with 8 bases in the middle. The CDR3 length is 13 residues. The CDR3 loop reads CASSPRDNYGYTF. DNA for the CDR3: TGCGCCAGCAGCCCCCGGGACAACTATGGCTACACCTTC.

The rearrangement joins TRBV7-9 to TRBJ1-1; the D is unclear. The CDR3 runs to 14 residues. With 2 bases removed from V and 3 bases from J, the gap between germline ends came to 10 bases. The V gene's germline CDR1 is SEHNR and CDR2 FQNEAQ (reference sequence). CDR3 in amino acids: CASSLTGRHTEAFF. For the CDR3, the DNA is TGTGCCAGCAGCTTAACCGGGCGTCACACTGAAGCTTTCTTT.

This sequence joins TRBV7-9 and TRBJ2-7; 8 bases line up with TRBD2. From germline, CDR1 is SEHNR and CDR2 FQNEAQ (reference sequence). The J segment lost 6 bases and the V segment lost 2 bases, leaving 9 bases of the junction unmatched. CDR3 length: 15 amino acids. CDR3 DNA sequence: TGTGCCAGCAGCTTATCAGTGCGGGAGGAAGGCGAGCAGTACTTC. This gives the protein CASSLSVREEGEQYF. The variable domain in full, completed from reference TRBV7-9 and TRBJ2-7, reads DTGVSQNPRHKITKRGQNVTFRCDPISEHNRLYWYRQTLGQGPEFLTYFQNEAQLEKSRLLSDRFSAERPKGSFSTLEIQRTEQGDSAMYLCASSLSVREEGEQYFGPGTRLTVT.

The chain links TRBV11-3 to TRBJ2-1; 11 bases match TRBD2. With 4 bases clipped from V and 2 bases from J, the junction kept 4 bases outside the gene matches. CDR3 length: 16 residues. Germline values: CDR1 SGHNT, CDR2 YENEEA. CDR3 sequence (DNA): TGTGCCAGCAGCTCTAGCGGGGGGAAACCCTACAATGAGCAGTTCTTC. Residues: CASSSSGGKPYNEQFF.

The chain combines TRBV11-2 with TRBJ2-1; D is ambiguous. This CDR3 spans 17 amino acids. V lost 0 bases and J lost 0, with 12 bases in between. Germline V gene data show CDR1 as SGHAT and CDR2 as FQNNGV. CDR3 in DNA: TGTGCCAGCAGCTTAGAACTCCAGTCCTTCTCCTACAATGAGCAGTTCTTC. This translates into CASSLELQSFSYNEQFF. The full variable domain, rest sourced from reference TRBV11-2 and TRBJ2-1, is EAGVAQSPRYKIIEKRQSVAFWCNPISGHATLYWYQQILGQGPKLLIQFQNNGVVDDSQLPKDRFSAERLKGVDSTLKIQPAKLEDSAVYLCASSLELQSFSYNEQFFGPGTRLTVL.

The V gene is TRBV10-2, the J gene TRBJ1-2; D is unclear. Trimming pared 4 bases from V and 0 bases from J, leaving 6 bases between. Germline V gives CDR1 WSHSY, CDR2 SAAADI. The CDR3 runs to 13 residues. The CDR3 DNA sequence: TGCGCCAGCAGTGCAGGAACTAACTATGGCTACACCTTC. Encoded protein: CASSAGTNYGYTF.

V usage is TRBV14 and J usage is TRBJ2-1, with TRBD1 as a possible D gene (5 bases). The CDR3 is made up of 13 amino acids. The V gene's germline CDR1 is SGHDN and CDR2 FVKESK. V was cut by 0 bases and J by 7 bases, with 7 bases left in between. CDR3 loop: CASSQEGRNEQFF. DNA of the CDR3: TGTGCCAGCAGCCAAGAGGGGCGGAATGAGCAGTTCTTC.

This rearrangement joins TRBV6-6 to TRBJ1-5, with 9 bases lining up with TRBD1. From germline, CDR1 is MNHNY and CDR2 SVGAGI (reference sequence). The CDR3 is 14 amino acids. With V trimmed by 5 bases and J by 5 bases, 4 bases remained unmatched. CDR3 DNA sequence: TGTGCCAGCAGTCTACAGGGGGCAGATCAGCCCCAGCATTTT. Residues: CASSLQGADQPQHF.

This chain uses TRBV19 with TRBJ2-1, with 10 bases that match TRBD1. Germline V gene data show CDR1 as LNHDA and CDR2 as SQIVND (reference sequence). The CDR3 extends over 14 amino acids. V lost 5 bases to trimming and J lost 8 bases; unmatched junction nucleotides: 6. The CDR3 nucleotides read TGTGCCAGTAGTTCGCGACAGGGGGCCCATGAGCAGTTCTTC. It translates to CASSSRQGAHEQFF.

This clone was counted a single time. The gene calls are TRBV4-1 and TRBJ2-1; 8 bases are a match to TRBD2. The CDR3 contains 18 residues. CDR1 is MGHRA and CDR2 is YSYEKL in the germline V gene. V gave up 1 base and J gave up 7 bases; unmatched junction bases: 15. Written as DNA, the CDR3 is TGCGCCAGCAGCCAAGCCCCCCCGGGACTAGTATTCGCGAATGAGCAGTTCTTC. Residues: CASSQAPPGLVFANEQFF.

This chain joins TRBV7-9 and TRBJ2-1; D is possibly TRBD2 (6 bases). Trimming stripped 6 bases from V and 5 bases from J, with 20 bases between. The germline V gene has CDR1 SEHNR and CDR2 FQNEAQ (reference sequence). The CDR3 has 16 residues. CDR3 region: CASRAQRRGTDNEQFF. The CDR3, as DNA: TGTGCCAGCAGAGCACAGAGGCGGGGAACCGACAATGAGCAGTTCTTC.

The chain carries TRBV5-4 and TRBJ2-2; D is perhaps TRBD1 or TRBD2 (5 bases each). CDR3 length: 16 amino acids. V was cut by 5 bases and J by 4 bases, with 18 bases left in between. The germline gives CDR1 SGHNT, CDR2 YYREEE (reference sequence). DNA of the CDR3: TGTGCCAGCAGTCGGGACCCCACCCCAAGCACCGGGGAGCTGTTTTTT. Residues: CASSRDPTPSTGELFF.

This chain uses TRBV18 with TRBJ2-7; the D gene is possibly TRBD1 (5 bases). V was clipped by 4 bases and J by 4 bases, with 8 bases between them. This CDR3 comprises 12 residues. CDR1 is KGHSH and CDR2 is LQKENI in the germline V gene. CDR3 DNA sequence: TGTGCCAGCTCACAAGGGGTTTACGAGCAGTACTTC. The encoded protein is CASSQGVYEQYF.

This sequence joins TRBV30 and TRBJ1-2; D not certain. Germline V gene data show CDR1 as GTSNPN and CDR2 as SVGIG (reference sequence). CDR3 length: 14 amino acids. The germline V and J ends were trimmed by 4 bases and 7 bases, with 19 bases remaining between them. In nucleotides, the CDR3 is TGTGCCTGGACCGTCGGCGGCGGAAGCAGTGGCTACACCTTC. Amino acids: CAWTVGGGSSGYTF.

This chain links TRBV9 with TRBJ2-1; 8 bases map to TRBD2. This CDR3 spans 15 amino acids. Germline V gives CDR1 SGDLS, CDR2 YYNGEE. V shed 6 bases, J shed 3 bases, and the junction held 8 bases outside the gene matches. The CDR3 region has the DNA TGTGCCAGCACCGCGGGGAGCGGGGGCTACAATGAGCAGTTCTTC. Its translation is CASTAGSGGYNEQFF.

The CDR3, as DNA: TGTGCCAGCAGCTCCCGAAGGGGGGATAATGAAAAACTGTTTTTT. Its translation is CASSSRRGDNEKLFF. The chain carries TRBV5-4 and TRBJ1-4; D is possibly TRBD1 (6 bases). The V end was cut by 3 bases, the J end by 4 bases, with 13 bases between. Germline CDR1 is SGHNT and CDR2 is YYREEE (reference sequence). This CDR3 spans 15 amino acids.

The genes are TRBV10-3 and TRBJ2-1; D not certain. From germline, CDR1 is ENHRY and CDR2 SYGVKD. The CDR3 has 14 residues. Trimming removed 4 bases from V and 9 bases from J, with 16 bases in between. The CDR3 loop reads CAISGGYYGSEQFF. DNA for the CDR3: TGTGCCATCAGTGGGGGATATTACGGGTCTGAGCAGTTCTTC.

The chain employs TRBV5-1 and TRBJ1-4, with D possibly being TRBD1 (5 bases). CDR1 and CDR2 from the germline V gene are SGHRS and YFSETQ. Trimming left V 4 bases short and J 0 bases short, with 10 bases between. This CDR3 has 15 residues. The CDR3 loop is CASSPDRATNEKLFF. As DNA, the CDR3 is TGCGCCAGCAGCCCCGACAGAGCAACTAATGAAAAACTGTTTTTT.

V is TRBV27 and J is TRBJ1-2, with 7 bases lining up with TRBD1. The J segment lost 8 bases and the V segment lost 5 bases, leaving 20 bases of the junction unmatched. CDR1 and CDR2 (germline): MNHEY, SMNVEV (reference sequence). CDR3 length equals 17 residues. CDR3 loop: CASSPRPPGQSLGGYTF. DNA for the CDR3: TGTGCCAGCAGTCCACGTCCTCCGGGACAGAGCCTTGGAGGCTACACCTTC.

This chain links TRBV4-1 with TRBJ2-7; 9 positions agree with TRBD1. This CDR3 contains 15 residues. Per germline, CDR1 MGHRA and CDR2 YSYEKL. After removal of 5 bases from V and 5 bases from J, the junction contained 10 bases not matched to a gene. CDR3 loop: CASSYFTGGVNEQYF. Written as DNA, the CDR3 is TGCGCCAGCAGCTATTTCACAGGGGGCGTTAACGAGCAGTACTTC.